This entry lists 18 T cell receptor beta chains sequenced from one sample in a study of read filtering for tumor transcriptome and immune sequencing. The library was built from approximately 400 ng RNA with molecular barcoded adaptors for alpha/delta and beta/gamma chains. TCRdb recomputed calls from the reads with MiXCR, one row per CDR3 protein. The table has 30,000 to 45,000 distinct CDR3 sequences, roughly an eighth seen once. Sequencing used a population of CD138-negative cells sorted from bone marrow. These receptors all come from a donor aged 40 or over with multiple myeloma.

This clonotype turned up a few times. A much larger clonotype is one base distant, so this may be a read error. In DNA, the CDR3 is TGTGCCAGCAGTTTATATATGGGGTACAATGTGCAGTTCTTC. This translates into CASSLYMGYNVQFF. J is TRBJ2-1 and V is TRBV27, with D uncertain. The CDR3 has 14 residues. Per the germline V gene, CDR1 is MNHEY and CDR2 is SMNVEV (reference sequence).

This clonotype has at least ten counts. At one of its ends the junction is not consistent with the germline gene, which may arise from a read error. The gene calls are TRBV4-1 and TRBJ2-1; possibly TRBD2 for D (6 bases). The CDR3 runs to 15 residues. Germline V gene sequence: CDR1 MGHRA, CDR2 YSYEKL. The CDR3: CASSQGRSSYNEQFF. The CDR3 nucleotides read TGTGCCAGCAGCCAAGGGAGGAGCTCCTACAATGAGCAGTTCTTC.

This clonotype appeared many times. The rearrangement uses TRBV6-5 and TRBJ2-2; D not certain. Germline V gene sequence: CDR1 MNHEY, CDR2 SVGAGI. The CDR3 has 11 amino acids. V was shortened by 1 base and J by 7 bases, with 1 base between the two germline ends. CDR3 nucleotide sequence: TGTGCCAGCAGTTACTTCGGGGAGCTGTTTTTT. Protein product: CASSYFGELFF.

This clonotype was found many times. This chain links TRBV11-2 with TRBJ1-2; 7 positions match TRBD1. The germline V gene encodes CDR1 SGHAT and CDR2 FQNNGV. J was trimmed by 3 bases and V by 2 bases; bases with no gene match: 6. The CDR3 spans 15 residues. The CDR3 sequence: CASSLLGGADYGYTF. The CDR3 nucleotides are TGTGCCAGCAGCTTATTAGGGGGCGCTGACTATGGCTACACCTTC.

This chain uses TRBV12-3 or TRBV12-4 with TRBJ1-2, with D possibly being TRBD1 (6 bases). The CDR3 loop spans 13 amino acids. V gave up 6 bases and J gave up 7 bases, with 15 bases separating them. Written as DNA, the CDR3 is TGTGCCAGCAGCTTTGCAGGGGCCTCTGGCTACACCTTC. Its protein product is CASSFAGASGYTF.

This clonotype was seen repeatedly, ten times or more. The V call is TRBV6-2 or TRBV6-3, the J call TRBJ2-3, with 9 bases matching TRBD2. Germline V lookup: CDR1 MNHEY, CDR2 SVGEGT. The CDR3 totals 15 residues. V lost 10 bases, J lost 5 bases, and 13 bases stayed unmatched. The CDR3 DNA sequence: TGTGCCACCACCTGGCGGCGGGAGGGCAAAGATACGCAGTATTTT. Protein sequence: CATTWRREGKDTQYF.

This clonotype was observed at least ten times. J is TRBJ2-6 and V is TRBV27, with 7 bases matching TRBD1. Trimming removed 6 bases from V and 2 bases from J; junction bases left unmatched: 7. Germline lookup yields CDR1 MNHEY and CDR2 SMNVEV (reference sequence). The CDR3 covers 16 residues. The CDR3 coding sequence is TGTGCCAGCAGCTTTGTGACAGGGACTGGGGCCAACGTCCTGACTTTC. Translation gives CASSFVTGTGANVLTF.

This clonotype was seen at least ten times. V usage is TRBV20-1 and J usage is TRBJ2-2; perhaps TRBD2 as D (7 bases). Germline CDR1 and CDR2: DFQATT and SNEGSKA (reference sequence). With 6 bases removed from V and 7 bases from J, the gap between germline ends came to 21 bases. The CDR3 is 15 residues long. The CDR3 is CSAPGGASFGGELFF. CDR3 DNA: TGCAGTGCCCCTGGGGGGGCTAGTTTTGGCGGGGAGCTGTTTTTT.

Details on this clonotype: A far more abundant clone sits one base away, making this likely a read error. The V gene is TRBV11-3, the J gene TRBJ1-1; no reliable D call. Germline CDR1 SGHNT, CDR2 YENEEA. This CDR3 has 14 residues. Trimming shortened V by 6 bases and J by 0 bases, and 11 bases separated the two germline ends. CDR3 protein: CASSSRWVNTEAFF. Written as DNA, the CDR3 is TGTGCCAGCAGTTCCCGGTGGGTGAACACTGAAGCTTTCTTT.

In this sample, this clonotype turned up many times. The chain recombines TRBV4-1 with TRBJ1-5; a possible D gene is TRBD1 (6 bases). The CDR3 totals 17 residues. Germline V gene data show CDR1 as MGHRA and CDR2 as YSYEKL. Trimming removed 1 base at V and 3 bases at J, with 16 bases between. CDR3 coding DNA: TGCGCCAGCAGCCAAGGTAGGGCCAGGGGATTCAATCAGCCCCAGCATTTT. Residues: CASSQGRARGFNQPQHF.

This clonotype was recorded many times. The genes are TRBV3-1 and TRBJ2-1; D is ambiguous. The germline gives CDR1 LGHDT, CDR2 YNNKEL (reference sequence). The CDR3 contains 14 residues. The V end lost 1 base, the J end lost 4 bases, and 8 bases lay between the germline ends. CDR3 loop: CASSQGPQYNEQFF. Here the CDR3 DNA reads TGTGCCAGCAGCCAAGGGCCGCAATACAATGAGCAGTTCTTC.

This clonotype came up many times. The chain links TRBV5-4 to TRBJ2-3; 9 nucleotides match TRBD1. Germline V gene sequence: CDR1 SGHNT, CDR2 YYREEE (reference sequence). CDR3 size: 13 residues. J lost 3 bases, V lost 4 bases, and 0 bases had no gene match. CDR3 protein: CASSDRGTDTQYF. For the CDR3, the DNA is TGTGCCAGCAGCGACAGGGGGACAGATACGCAGTATTTT.

This clonotype was detected many times. The rearrangement joins TRBV6-1 to TRBJ1-1, with a weak D call TRBD1 (5 bases). Germline CDR1 is MNHNS and CDR2 is SASEGT. With 10 bases removed from V and 1 base from J, the gap between germline ends came to 19 bases. The CDR3 consists of 15 residues. This chain's CDR3 is CATWEGPFRNTEAFF. CDR3 bases: TGTGCCACCTGGGAGGGGCCCTTCCGGAACACTGAAGCTTTCTTT.

The sample holds many counts of this clonotype. The J gene is TRBJ2-1, the V gene TRBV2, with 7 bases fitting TRBD2. Losses at the gene ends were 5 bases for V and 7 bases for J; bases not matched to a gene: 11. This CDR3 has 15 residues. Germline CDR1 SNHLY, CDR2 FYNNEI. The CDR3 nucleotides read TGTGCCAGCAGTACCACAGCGGGAATCACGAATGAGCAGTTCTTC. Translation gives CASSTTAGITNEQFF.

This clonotype has ten or more counts. V is TRBV5-1 and J is TRBJ1-4; D is unresolved. The CDR3 covers 15 residues. Germline V lookup: CDR1 SGHRS, CDR2 YFSETQ. Trimming pared 3 bases from V and 3 bases from J, leaving 12 bases between. CDR3 DNA: TGCGCCAGCAGCTCCCGATGGGCAGCTAATGAAAAACTGTTTTTT. It yields the protein CASSSRWAANEKLFF.

About this clonotype: Possible read error: a much larger clone is one base away. The chain combines TRBV7-8 with TRBJ2-1; D call uncertain. The CDR3 totals 15 residues. Looked up from germline, CDR1 is SGHVS and CDR2 is FQNEAQ. In nucleotides, the CDR3 is TGTGCCAGCAGCTTAGCGGGCTCGTACTACGATGAGCAGTTCTTC. The encoded protein is CASSLAGSYYDEQFF.

This clonotype was seen many times. The chain links TRBV29-1 to TRBJ1-2, with D possibly being TRBD1 (5 bases). V was trimmed by 5 bases and J by 8 bases, leaving 21 bases between them. The V gene's germline CDR1 is SQVTM and CDR2 ANQGSEA. This CDR3 region has 14 residues. The CDR3 here is CSVLGRDPLGGYTF. In DNA form, the CDR3 reads TGCAGCGTTCTGGGGCGAGACCCTCTCGGGGGCTACACCTTC. The whole variable domain, remainder taken from reference TRBV29-1 and TRBJ1-2, is SAVISQKPSRDICQRGTSLTIQCQVDSQVTMMFWYRQQPGQSLTLIATANQGSEATYESGFVIDKFPISRPNLTFSTLTVSNMSPEDSSIYLCSVLGRDPLGGYTFGSGTRLTVV.

This clonotype has ten or more counts. The J gene is TRBJ1-5, the V gene TRBV20-1; 7 bases match TRBD1. After removal of 6 bases from V and 10 bases from J, the junction contained 12 bases not matched to a gene. The CDR3 runs 13 residues. Germline V gene sequence: CDR1 DFQATT, CDR2 SNEGSKA (reference sequence). CDR3 region: CSARTGPLGPQHF. For the CDR3, the DNA is TGCAGTGCAAGGACAGGTCCACTCGGCCCCCAGCATTTT.